A single sample gave rise to the 25 T cell receptor beta chains below, sequenced in a study of human T cells and chemical hapten exposure. TCRdb analysed the RACE reads with MiXCR anew, one entry per CDR3 protein. This sample has about 84,000 distinct CDR3 sequences; 10% to 12% occur once, and the top ten carry around 3.6%. Specified time point: patch test 3, about 24 weeks after DPC sensitization. Treatment defined: therapeutic diphenylcyclopropenone sensitization with weekly scalp DPC. The sample consisted of whole blood, taken in connection with sensitization to the hapten diphenylcyclopropenone (DPC). The receptor source for this set is a woman between 50 and 59 years old with alopecia areata. Some clones in this sample may be carry-over from other donors' samples.

This clonotype was recorded at least ten times. This chain links TRBV3-1 with TRBJ2-5; the match to TRBD2 covers 9 bases. The CDR3 length is 13 residues. CDR1 is LGHDT, CDR2 YNNKEL, per germline (reference sequence). V dropped 8 bases and J dropped 3; count of bases not matched to a gene: 4. As DNA, the CDR3 is TGTGCCAGCGGACGACTAGCGGAAGAGACCCAGTACTTC. The encoded protein is CASGRLAEETQYF.

At least ten counts were recorded for this clonotype. V and J are TRBV19 and TRBJ2-2, with D hard to call. This CDR3 has 13 amino acids. V was trimmed by 1 base and J by 1 base, leaving 1 base between them. Per the germline V gene, CDR1 is LNHDA and CDR2 is SQIVND (reference sequence). The CDR3 region is CASSIGNTGELFF. CDR3 nucleotide sequence: TGTGCCAGTAGTATAGGGAACACCGGGGAGCTGTTTTTT.

CDR3: CSAVRSPGTDTQYF. The CDR3 DNA is TGCAGCGCCGTCCGCAGTCCCGGCACAGATACGCAGTATTTT. V is TRBV29-1 and J is TRBJ2-3; D not resolved. The ends were cut back, 7 bases at V and 1 base at J, with 15 bases in the middle. Germline-derived CDR1 and CDR2 are SQVTM and ANQGSEA. The CDR3 sequence is 14 residues long.

Many counts were recorded for this clonotype. The chain carries TRBV11-2 and TRBJ2-1; no firm D call. CDR1 is SGHAT and CDR2 is FQNNGV in the germline V gene. V shed 5 bases and J shed 4 bases, with 9 bases lying between them. The CDR3 has 13 amino acids. The CDR3 protein is CASSLPRYNEQFF. The DNA of the CDR3 is TGTGCCAGCAGCCTCCCGAGATACAATGAGCAGTTCTTC. The full variable domain, its missing parts supplied by reference TRBV11-2 and TRBJ2-1, is EAGVAQSPRYKIIEKRQSVAFWCNPISGHATLYWYQQILGQGPKLLIQFQNNGVVDDSQLPKDRFSAERLKGVDSTLKIQPAKLEDSAVYLCASSLPRYNEQFFGPGTRLTVL.

The V call is TRBV20-1, the J call TRBJ1-5, with a tentative D call TRBD1 (5 bases). Germline V gene lookup returns CDR1 DFQATT and CDR2 SNEGSKA (reference sequence). The CDR3 loop spans 16 amino acids. Between the trimmed V and J ends, which lost 6 bases and 1 base, there was a span of 19 bases. The CDR3 DNA reads as TGCAGTGCCGGGACTACGCTCTTAGGCAGCAATCAGCCCCAGCATTTT. Its translation: CSAGTTLLGSNQPQHF.

This clonotype appeared a few times. This sequence joins TRBV7-2 and TRBJ1-6; D remains ambiguous. Trimming took 1 base from V and 6 from J, leaving 10 bases between them. Germline CDR1 SGHTA, CDR2 FQGNSA. The CDR3 totals 15 residues. CDR3 in DNA: TGTGCCAGCAGCTTAGGAGGTGGGATTAATTCACCCCTCCACTTT. Amino acid sequence: CASSLGGGINSPLHF. Based on the CDR3 plus reference TRBV7-2 and TRBJ1-6, the full variable domain is GAGVSQSPSNKVTEKGKDVELRCDPISGHTALYWYRQSLGQGLEFLIYFQGNSAPDKSGLPSDRFSAERTGGSVSTLTIQRTQQEDSAVYLCASSLGGGINSPLHFGNGTRLTVT.

The V call is TRBV18, the J call TRBJ2-3; D might be TRBD2 (5 bases). V dropped 2 bases and J dropped 4 bases, with 10 bases sitting between them. CDR1 KGHSH and CDR2 LQKENI come from the germline V gene. The CDR3 consists of 14 residues. The CDR3 region is CASSPGLAPDTQYF. The CDR3 nucleotides read TGTGCCAGCTCACCAGGCCTAGCCCCAGATACGCAGTATTTT.

As DNA, the CDR3 is TGTGCCAGCAGCCAAGATCAAACAGGGGGTAATAGCTACGAGCAGTACTTC. The encoded protein is CASSQDQTGGNSYEQYF. This sequence joins TRBV4-2 and TRBJ2-7; the match to TRBD1 covers 8 bases. Germline trimming cut 0 bases from V and 3 bases from J; bases unmatched to any gene: 10. Germline V gene sequence: CDR1 LGHNA, CDR2 YNFKEQ. The CDR3 is 17 residues long.

V gene TRBV7-3 combines with J gene TRBJ2-1, with TRBD2 matching 9 bases. Germline lookup yields CDR1 SGHTA and CDR2 FQGTGA. The J segment lost 6 bases and the V segment lost 5 bases, leaving 5 bases of the junction unmatched. The CDR3 loop spans 14 amino acids. The DNA of the CDR3 is TGTGCCAGCAGCCCCACAGCGGGAGGCAATGAGCAGTTCTTC. Protein product: CASSPTAGGNEQFF.

This clonotype was seen repeatedly, ten times or more. The chain employs TRBV5-1 and TRBJ2-7; D unclear. The V and J ends lost 0 bases and 2 bases respectively, with 12 bases between them. Germline CDR1 is SGHRS and CDR2 is YFSETQ. This CDR3 is 15 amino acids long. As DNA, the CDR3 is TGCGCCAGCAGCTTGGTGTCCGGGTCAACCTACGAGCAGTACTTC. Translating gives CASSLVSGSTYEQYF.

This clonotype was detected many times. V is TRBV5-6 and J is TRBJ2-1, with TRBD2 matching 13 bases. V shed 4 bases, J shed 9 bases, and the junction held 7 bases outside the gene matches. The CDR3 extends over 15 amino acids. Germline V gene sequence: CDR1 SGHDT, CDR2 YYEEEE. DNA for the CDR3: TGTGCCAGCAGCCTGGGACTAGCGGGAAGGAGTGAGCAGTTCTTC. It codes for CASSLGLAGRSEQFF.

This sequence joins TRBV29-1 and TRBJ1-2; no clear D. V lost 1 base and J 8 bases, leaving 11 bases between the germline ends. The CDR3 spans 12 residues. CDR1 and CDR2 from the germline V gene are SQVTM and ANQGSEA. The CDR3 loop is CSVEVLSGGYTF. CDR3 sequence (DNA): TGCAGCGTTGAAGTACTTTCCGGAGGCTACACCTTC.

On this clonotype: A much bigger clone sits one base away, suggesting this may be a read error. J is TRBJ2-6 and V is TRBV4-2; no clear D. This CDR3 is built from 13 residues. In germline, CDR1 is LGHNA, CDR2 YNFKEQ. The CDR3 region has the DNA TGTGCCAGCAACCAAGTCCTCGGCTACGTCCTGACTTTC. Translated, it gives CASNQVLGYVLTF.

V is TRBV19 and J is TRBJ2-7, with TRBD2 matching 9 bases. The CDR3 length is 14 residues. Germline CDR1 reads LNHDA; CDR2 reads SQIVND (reference sequence). J gave up 5 bases and V 4 bases, and 6 bases lay outside the gene matches. The CDR3, as DNA: TGTGCCAGTAGTACCCCCGGGACTAGCAACGAGCAGTACTTC. Residues: CASSTPGTSNEQYF.

The V and J genes are TRBV6-2 or TRBV6-3 and TRBJ2-7; 10 nucleotides match TRBD2. CDR3 length: 16 amino acids. In germline, CDR1 is MNHEY, CDR2 SVGEGT. J lost 5 bases, V lost 2 bases, and 9 bases had no gene match. This CDR3 is CASSYPTSGTIHEQYF. CDR3 sequence (DNA): TGTGCCAGCAGTTACCCAACTAGCGGGACCATCCACGAGCAGTACTTC.

V and J are TRBV7-3 and TRBJ2-2; 9 nucleotides agree with TRBD2. The CDR3 contains 15 residues. After removal of 5 bases from V and 6 bases from J, the junction contained 7 bases not matched to a gene. The germline V gene has CDR1 SGHTA and CDR2 FQGTGA. The CDR3 region is CASSLIAGVAGELFF. The CDR3, as DNA: TGTGCCAGCAGCCTAATAGCGGGAGTGGCCGGGGAGCTGTTTTTT. The whole variable domain, filled in from reference TRBV7-3 and TRBJ2-2, reads GAGVSQTPSNKVTEKGKYVELRCDPISGHTALYWYRQSLGQGPEFLIYFQGTGAADDSGLPNDRFFAVRPEGSVSTLKIQRTERGDSAVYLCASSLIAGVAGELFFGEGSRLTVL.

This clonotype was seen ten or more times. The CDR3 coding sequence is TGTGCCAGCAGCTTTATACAGATACCAGCCGGTGAGCAGTTCTTC. Translated: CASSFIQIPAGEQFF. This chain joins TRBV5-6 and TRBJ2-1; D gene unclear. This CDR3 has 15 amino acids. Per germline, CDR1 SGHDT and CDR2 YYEEEE. V was clipped by 2 bases and J by 9 bases, with 18 bases between them.

The sample holds many counts of this clonotype. The chain couples TRBV5-5 to TRBJ1-1; D is uncertain. Germline CDR1 is SGHKS and CDR2 is YYEKEE (reference sequence). V was shortened by 0 bases and J by 5 bases, with 17 bases between the two germline ends. The length of the CDR3 is 16 residues. CDR3 region: CASSLVYREMGTEAFF. Here the CDR3 DNA reads TGTGCCAGCAGCTTGGTATATAGGGAAATGGGAACTGAAGCTTTCTTT.

This clonotype was recorded at least ten times. The rearrangement links TRBV18 to TRBJ2-1, with 9 bases that match TRBD1. The CDR3 sequence is 21 residues long. V was pared by 6 bases and J by 9 bases, with 30 bases of the junction left unmatched. Per the germline V gene, CDR1 is KGHSH and CDR2 is LQKENI. CDR3 region: CASSPRPGQGVAASLQGEQFF. In nucleotides, the CDR3 is TGTGCCAGCTCGCCAAGACCGGGACAGGGAGTTGCGGCCTCTCTACAGGGTGAGCAGTTCTTC. Full variable domain (missing parts from reference TRBV18 and TRBJ2-1): NAGVMQNPRHLVRRRGQEARLRCSPMKGHSHVYWYRQLPEEGLKFMVYLQKENIIDESGMPKERFSAEFPKEGPSILRIQQVVRGDSAAYFCASSPRPGQGVAASLQGEQFFGPGTRLTVL.

This clonotype has only a few counts. The chain carries TRBV7-8 and TRBJ2-7; D possibly matches TRBD1 or TRBD2 (5 bases each). The V end lost 5 bases, the J end lost 4 bases, and 12 bases lay between the germline ends. Germline CDR1 is SGHVS and CDR2 is FQNEAQ. The CDR3 consists of 13 residues. The CDR3 DNA follows: TGTGCCAGCAGCCCCGATTGGGGGTACGAGCAGTACTTC. Its protein is CASSPDWGYEQYF.

The chain's CDR3 is CASSSGSGGRTYNEQFF. CDR3 DNA: TGTGCCAGCAGCTCCGGCTCGGGCGGGAGGACCTACAATGAGCAGTTCTTC. The V gene is TRBV11-3, the J gene TRBJ2-1; 8 positions match TRBD2. This CDR3 is built from 17 residues. J gave up 2 bases and V 4 bases, and 10 bases lay outside the gene matches. The germline V gene encodes CDR1 SGHNT and CDR2 YENEEA.

This clonotype was observed at least ten times. V gene TRBV24-1 combines with J gene TRBJ1-5; TRBD1 might be the D (6 bases). This CDR3 contains 14 residues. V lost 7 bases and J 3 bases, leaving 12 bases between the germline ends. Germline CDR1 reads KGHDR; CDR2 reads SFDVKD. CDR3 sequence (DNA): TGTGCCACCAGCCCCGCAGGGGACAATCAGCCCCAGCATTTT. Its protein product is CATSPAGDNQPQHF.

Only a few counts were recorded for this clonotype. The chain recombines TRBV5-1 with TRBJ2-1; TRBD2 is a possible D gene (6 bases). Trimming removed 0 bases at V and 6 bases at J, with 10 bases between. Germline-derived CDR1 and CDR2 are SGHRS and YFSETQ. The length of the CDR3 is 14 residues. The chain's CDR3 is CASSLAGVPNEQFF. For the CDR3, the DNA is TGCGCCAGCAGCTTGGCGGGAGTACCCAATGAGCAGTTCTTC.

V gene TRBV20-1 combines with J gene TRBJ1-1; no definite D call. CDR3 length: 14 residues. The germline V gene encodes CDR1 DFQATT and CDR2 SNEGSKA (reference sequence). Trimming removed 2 bases at V and 4 bases at J, with 14 bases between. CDR3: CSARFTGPRTEAFF. CDR3 nucleotides: TGCAGTGCTAGATTTACCGGTCCCCGCACTGAAGCTTTCTTT.

Worth noting for this clonotype: This sequence may be a read error, since a much larger clone differs from it by one base. The CDR3 reads CAIGSGNSNQPQHF. DNA for the CDR3: TGTGCCATCGGTTCAGGGAATAGCAATCAGCCCCAGCATTTT. The V gene is TRBV10-3, the J gene TRBJ1-5; tentative D call: TRBD1 (5 bases). CDR3 size: 14 residues. From germline, CDR1 is ENHRY and CDR2 SYGVKD. The V end was cut by 8 bases, the J end by 0 bases, with 11 bases between.